The source of this T cell receptor (beta chain) is a study of OX40 agonist ivuxolimab in advanced cancers. V dropped 5 bases and J dropped 3 bases, with 14 bases sitting between them. From germline, CDR1 is MDHEN and CDR2 SYDVKM. CDR3 length equals 14 residues. The protocol was immunoSEQ multiplex PCR, while the TCRdb copy is restricted to in-frame clones and leaves out a portion. This table has just over 25,000 clones, roughly 85% appearing once. The source of this sequence is an adult with an advanced solid tumor such as melanoma, head and neck, liver or kidney cancer. The sequenced sample was CD4+ or CD8+ T cells sorted from blood, obtained in a trial of the OX40 agonist ivuxolimab. The chain joins TRBV28 to TRBJ2-7, with D possibly TRBD2 on 5 matching bases. CDR3 bases: TGTGCCAGCAGTACCCGGGGAAAGGGCTACGAGCAGTACTTC. Translated: CASSTRGKGYEQYF.